This paragraph covers one T cell receptor (beta chain) sequence. This specimen belongs to a study of TIL therapy for anti-PD-1-resistant metastatic lung cancer. At the level of the study: Median patient age was about 56, ranging roughly 38-75 years.

Germline loops: CDR1 ENHRY, CDR2 SYGVKD. Trimming pared 0 bases from V and 8 bases from J, leaving 10 bases between. The length of the CDR3 is 14 residues. The immunoSEQ assay was v3. Produced via immunoSEQ multiplex PCR; TCRdb's table is partial and in-frame only. The sample lists roughly 11,000 clones; 80% were seen once. The time point is: pre-treatment sample, taken before nivolumab and TIL therapy. The material was blood, obtained at baseline. This TCR was sampled from a person aged 25 to 79 with non-small cell lung cancer. The chain employs TRBV10-3 and TRBJ1-4; no reliable D call. In DNA form, the CDR3 reads TGTGCCATCAGTGAGTCTCGGGATTGGGAAAAACTGTTTTTT. Its protein product is CAISESRDWEKLFF.